This passage covers 8 T cell receptor beta chains from one sample sequenced in a study of blood T cell repertoires in COVID-19 (dated by TCRdb to 2018 to 2020). Libraries were constructed by the immunoSEQ multiplex PCR assay. As stored in TCRdb, this immuneACCESS dataset retains in-frame rearrangements with V and J assigned. A fraction of the clones does not appear; measured against another copy, unresolved V genes explain less than half of the discrepancy, and the remainder lacks a known reason. The sample records about 410,000 clones, under 90% of which are singletons. The ten biggest clones cover about 1.7% of the sample. Sequenced input: PBMCs or T cells enriched from blood (not recorded which). These receptors all come from a woman in her 30s who had recovered from COVID-19.

The chain links TRBV28 to TRBJ1-2; D not resolved. The CDR3 covers 17 residues. Trimming pared 1 base from V and 0 bases from J, leaving 15 bases between. Germline CDR1 and CDR2: MDHEN and SYDVKM. The DNA of the CDR3 is TGTGCCAGCAGTTTATCGAGGGCCAGCTTATCTAACTATGGCTACACCTTC. This gives the protein CASSLSRASLSNYGYTF.

This clone has just a few counts. The V gene is TRBV7-3, the J gene TRBJ1-1; possibly TRBD1 for D (6 bases). Germline V gene data show CDR1 as SGHTA and CDR2 as FQGTGA. The CDR3 sequence is 14 residues long. V lost 1 base to trimming and J lost 3 bases, with 9 bases between them. The CDR3 protein is CASSLNSGDTEAFF. The CDR3, as DNA: TGTGCCAGCAGCTTAAATTCAGGGGACACTGAAGCTTTCTTT.

This clone was found once. The chain couples TRBV6-5 to TRBJ1-1; 11 bases line up with TRBD1. Losses at the gene ends were 8 bases for V and 3 bases for J; bases not matched to a gene: 2. This CDR3 region has 13 residues. CDR1 and CDR2 (germline): MNHEY, SVGAGI. As DNA, the CDR3 is TGTGCCAGCTTGGGACAGGGGGACACTGAAGCTTTCTTT. As protein: CASLGQGDTEAFF.

The CDR3 DNA follows: TGTGCCAGCAGTCCCAGACCAGGGGGACCCCTCTACGAGCAGTACTTC. Encoded protein: CASSPRPGGPLYEQYF. The V gene is TRBV27, the J gene TRBJ2-7, with 7 bases lining up with TRBD1. The V and J ends lost 5 bases and 3 bases, in that order; junction bases with no gene match: 13. CDR3 size: 16 residues. CDR1 and CDR2 from the germline V gene are MNHEY and SMNVEV (reference sequence).

This clone was counted a few times. The genes are TRBV4-1 and TRBJ2-1; the match to TRBD2 covers 15 bases. The CDR3 consists of 19 residues. Germline V CDR1 and CDR2: MGHRA, YSYEKL. With V trimmed by 5 bases and J by 5 bases, 13 bases remained unmatched. This CDR3 is CASSSPGLAGGPDNNEQFF. DNA for the CDR3: TGCGCCAGCAGCTCGCCCGGACTAGCGGGAGGGCCGGATAACAATGAGCAGTTCTTC.

The rearrangement uses TRBV5-4 and TRBJ1-2; the D gene is possibly TRBD1 (6 bases). The germline V and J ends were trimmed by 4 bases and 6 bases, with 19 bases remaining between them. The CDR3 totals 15 residues. Germline CDR1 reads SGHNT; CDR2 reads YYREEE (reference sequence). The CDR3 loop reads CASSPRGRGVDGYTF. The CDR3 DNA is TGTGCCAGCAGCCCCAGGGGCAGGGGAGTGGATGGCTACACCTTC. The full variable domain, rest sourced from reference TRBV5-4 and TRBJ1-2, is ETGVTQSPTHLIKTRGQQVTLRCSSQSGHNTVSWYQQALGQGPQFIFQYYREEENGRGNFPPRFSGLQFPNYSSELNVNALELDDSALYLCASSPRGRGVDGYTFGSGTRLTVV.

The CDR3 DNA reads TGCGCCAGCAGCCCCCGACTAGCGGGAGCCCTCGATGAGCAGTTCTTC. It is translated as CASSPRLAGALDEQFF. The gene calls are TRBV5-1 and TRBJ2-1; 12 nucleotides match TRBD2. This CDR3 comprises 16 residues. Trimming removed 4 bases from V and 8 bases from J; junction bases left unmatched: 10. Germline V gives CDR1 SGHRS, CDR2 YFSETQ.

This sequence joins TRBV19 and TRBJ1-2; D is uncertain. Between the trimmed V and J ends, which lost 5 bases and 0 bases, there was a span of 4 bases. The CDR3 extends over 12 amino acids. The germline V gene encodes CDR1 LNHDA and CDR2 SQIVND (reference sequence). The CDR3 nucleotides read TGTGCCAGTAGTCCTACTAACTATGGCTACACCTTC. Translation gives CASSPTNYGYTF.